What follows are 4 T cell receptor beta chains derived from one specimen sequenced in a study of T-cell memory formation after mild COVID-19. TCRdb processed the 5' RACE reads anew with MiXCR; each CDR3 protein has one entry. The sample records fewer than 450,000 distinct CDR3 sequences, more than 20% being singletons. The sequenced sample consisted of PBMCs or a T cell subset sorted from them (not recorded which). The receptor set was obtained from an adult woman who had mild COVID-19 (a few samples of this study predate the infection). Cell type and time point are not known.

The rearrangement links TRBV29-1 to TRBJ1-2; 8 nucleotides align to TRBD1. V dropped 2 bases and J dropped 4; count of bases not matched to a gene: 6. The CDR3 extends over 14 amino acids. The germline V gene has CDR1 SQVTM and CDR2 ANQGSEA. The chain's CDR3 is CSVEMQGAIYGYTF. The CDR3 nucleotides are TGCAGCGTTGAAATGCAGGGGGCTATCTATGGCTACACCTTC.

The chain links TRBV9 to TRBJ1-5, with D unclear. With 6 bases removed from V and 1 base from J, the gap between germline ends came to 11 bases. CDR1 is SGDLS, CDR2 YYNGEE, per germline. CDR3 size: 14 residues. DNA for the CDR3: TGTGCCAGCATCACCCCCGGGAGCAATCAGCCCCAGCATTTT. This gives the protein CASITPGSNQPQHF.

The chain uses TRBV20-1 and TRBJ2-5; 7 bases match TRBD2. The CDR3 is 16 amino acids. The germline CDR1 and CDR2 sequences are DFQATT and SNEGSKA (reference sequence). V lost 0 bases and J lost 5; bases outside the gene matches: 12. DNA for the CDR3: TGCAGTGCTAGAGATTGGACGGGGGGTCTCTCGGAGACCCAGTACTTC. Translated: CSARDWTGGLSETQYF.

This clonotype was counted only a few times. The chain links TRBV29-1 to TRBJ2-5, with unresolved D. Trimming stripped 4 bases from V and 1 base from J, with 10 bases between. This CDR3 has 13 residues. Germline assignment: CDR1 SQVTM and CDR2 ANQGSEA. The CDR3 loop reads CSVGPVVQETQYF. CDR3 nucleotides: TGCAGCGTTGGGCCCGTGGTCCAAGAGACCCAGTACTTC.